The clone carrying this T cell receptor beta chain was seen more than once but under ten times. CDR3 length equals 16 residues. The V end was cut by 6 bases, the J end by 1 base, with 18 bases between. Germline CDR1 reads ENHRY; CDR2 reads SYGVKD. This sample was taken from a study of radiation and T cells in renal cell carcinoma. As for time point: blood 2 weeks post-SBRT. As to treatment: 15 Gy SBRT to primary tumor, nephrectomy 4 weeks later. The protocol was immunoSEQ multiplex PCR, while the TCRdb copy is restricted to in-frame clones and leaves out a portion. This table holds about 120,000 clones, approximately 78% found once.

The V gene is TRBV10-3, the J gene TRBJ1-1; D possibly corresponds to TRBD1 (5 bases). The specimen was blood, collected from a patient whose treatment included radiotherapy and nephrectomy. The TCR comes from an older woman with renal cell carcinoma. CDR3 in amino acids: CAISEIKVRANTEAFF. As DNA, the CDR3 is TGTGCCATCAGCGAGATAAAGGTCAGGGCGAACACTGAAGCTTTCTTT.